These 8 T cell receptor beta chains came from one sample sequenced in a study of cytomegalovirus exposure and HLA in healthy donors. The data were produced by immunoSEQ multiplex PCR, yet TCRdb's version contains in-frame clones alone and is incomplete. The table has about 160,000 clones, 70% to 90% seen once. Source material: PBMCs. The receptors were gathered from a young man in good health and CMV-seronegative.

This clone appeared once. This chain links TRBV7-2 with TRBJ1-1; D gene uncertain. Germline CDR1 and CDR2: SGHTA and FQGNSA. Trimming stripped 6 bases from V and 1 base from J, with 9 bases between. This CDR3 is built from 13 residues. In DNA, the CDR3 is TGTGCCAGCAGGCTTAGCGGGAACACTGAAGCTTTCTTT. Amino acid sequence: CASRLSGNTEAFF.

The chain combines TRBV5-6 with TRBJ2-7; D is possibly TRBD1 (6 bases). Trimming pared 4 bases from V and 3 bases from J, leaving 23 bases between. From germline, CDR1 is SGHDT and CDR2 YYEEEE. The CDR3 length is 17 residues. CDR3 amino acids: CASSEKLAGTRNYEQYF. The CDR3 DNA reads TGTGCCAGCAGCGAAAAGCTCGCAGGGACAAGGAACTACGAGCAGTACTTC.

This chain connects TRBV4-2 to TRBJ1-2; 7 bases fit TRBD1. Germline assignment: CDR1 LGHNA and CDR2 YNFKEQ. The CDR3 consists of 15 residues. The J segment lost 4 bases and the V segment lost 4 bases, leaving 9 bases of the junction unmatched. The CDR3 DNA reads as TGTGCCAGCAGCCCCCGCCCCACAGGGGTCTATGGCTACACCTTC. Translating gives CASSPRPTGVYGYTF.

To note about this clone: One end of the junction varies from germline; a read error may be responsible. The gene calls are TRBV7-7 and TRBJ2-1, with a possible D match to TRBD2 (5 bases). The CDR3 has 17 amino acids. The germline CDR1 and CDR2 sequences are SSHAT and FNYEAQ (reference sequence). Here the CDR3 DNA reads TGTGCTAGCAGCCCCGAGGCTAGCCAATATCCCGGCAATGAGCAGTTCTTC. It encodes CASSPEASQYPGNEQFF.

The chain combines TRBV4-1 with TRBJ2-2, with TRBD2 identical over 14 bases. The V and J ends lost 4 bases and 5 bases, in that order; junction bases with no gene match: 6. CDR3 length: 17 residues. Germline lookup yields CDR1 MGHRA and CDR2 YSYEKL. The DNA for the CDR3 is TGCGCCAGCAGCCCGGGACTAGCGGGGGCTCAGACCGGGGAGCTGTTTTTT. Its protein product is CASSPGLAGAQTGELFF.

This rearrangement joins TRBV27 to TRBJ1-1, with D possibly matching TRBD1 (6 bases). Germline lookup yields CDR1 MNHEY and CDR2 SMNVEV (reference sequence). The V end was cut by 3 bases, the J end by 0 bases, with 8 bases between. The CDR3 loop spans 14 amino acids. The CDR3 loop reads CASSFGTMNTEAFF. The CDR3 bases are TGTGCCAGCAGTTTCGGGACAATGAACACTGAAGCTTTCTTT.

J is TRBJ1-2 and V is TRBV12-5; 9 nucleotides align to TRBD1. V dropped 6 bases and J dropped 7; count of bases not matched to a gene: 12. Per germline, CDR1 LGHNT and CDR2 FRNRAP. This CDR3 is built from 15 residues. This CDR3 is CASGLWGDRVGGYTF. DNA of the CDR3: TGTGCTAGTGGACTGTGGGGGGACAGGGTTGGTGGCTACACCTTC.

This clone was observed a single time. The rearrangement links TRBV9 to TRBJ2-5; D might be TRBD2 (5 bases). The CDR3 totals 15 residues. Trimming shortened V by 0 bases and J by 3 bases, and 12 bases separated the two germline ends. Germline V gives CDR1 SGDLS, CDR2 YYNGEE. This chain's CDR3 is CASSVGTGKKETQYF. Written as DNA, the CDR3 is TGTGCCAGCAGCGTAGGTACCGGGAAGAAAGAGACCCAGTACTTC.